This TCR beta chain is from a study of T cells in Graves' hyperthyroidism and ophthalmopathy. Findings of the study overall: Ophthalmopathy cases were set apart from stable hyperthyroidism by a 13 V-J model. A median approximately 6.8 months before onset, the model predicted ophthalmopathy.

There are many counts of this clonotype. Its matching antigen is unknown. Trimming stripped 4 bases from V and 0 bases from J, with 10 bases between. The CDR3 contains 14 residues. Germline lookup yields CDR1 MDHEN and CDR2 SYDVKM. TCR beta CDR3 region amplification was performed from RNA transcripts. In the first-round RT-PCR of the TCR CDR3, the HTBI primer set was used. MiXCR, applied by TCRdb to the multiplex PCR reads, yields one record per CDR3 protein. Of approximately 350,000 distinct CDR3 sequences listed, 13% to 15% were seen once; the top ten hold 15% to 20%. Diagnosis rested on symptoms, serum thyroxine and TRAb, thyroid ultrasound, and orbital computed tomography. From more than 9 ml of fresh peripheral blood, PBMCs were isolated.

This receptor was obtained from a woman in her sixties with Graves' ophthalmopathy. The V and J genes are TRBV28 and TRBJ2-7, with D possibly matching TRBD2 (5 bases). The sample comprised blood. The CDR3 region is CASSSPGVSYEQYF. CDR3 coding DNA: TGTGCCAGCAGTTCCCCCGGGGTCTCCTACGAGCAGTACTTC.